This T cell receptor (beta chain) appears in the sequencing data of a study of PD-1 blockade in classical Hodgkin lymphoma. This clone appeared a single time. This sample's time point: newly diagnosed, previously untreated cHL patient sample. Through magnetic negative selection, CD8+ T cells were separated from PBMCs that had been thawed. The CDR3 sequence is 15 residues long. V gave up 3 bases and J gave up 2 bases; unmatched junction bases: 4. CDR1 LNHDA and CDR2 SQIVND come from the germline V gene (reference sequence). Only in-frame clones appear in the TCRdb table, and some are missing; sequencing was by immunoSEQ multiplex PCR. This sample carries almost 9,500 clones, 75% to 95% of them seen once, and the ten largest clones take around 8.1%.

The clonotype comes from a human donor with classical Hodgkin lymphoma. Sequenced: CD8+ T cells from blood. The rearrangement uses TRBV19 and TRBJ2-1, with 7 positions matching TRBD2. CDR3 sequence reads: CASSISAGAYNEQFF. The CDR3 DNA reads TGTGCCAGTAGTATCTCGGCGGGAGCCTACAATGAGCAGTTCTTC.